The text below deals with one T cell receptor beta chain. Its target antigen remains unknown. Per-base qualities were not stored, and no clone one base away is much larger. This same CDR3 is encoded by further DNA sequences in the sample. This record comes from a study of blood T cell repertoires in COVID-19 (dated by TCRdb to between 2020 and 2021). Broadly, across the study: Samples from collaborators originated in the United States, Italy and Spain and spanned both the acute and convalescent phases of COVID-19. The repertoires were released in a freely available public database meant as a resource for research on the immune response to SARS-CoV-2. The samples were drawn from two sources: the first 160 participants of the ongoing ImmuneRACE study, and 950 to 1,500 subjects contributed by 6 global collaborators. The sample metadata nearly always contained a de-identified subject ID, COVID-19 status, age in years and sex. The material from the prospective study consisted of cDNA or gDNA derived from T cells, B-cell-depleted T cells, or PBMCs. Where available, HLA class I and class II types were obtained from metadata supplied by the sample provider rather than from assay-based typing. The dataset comprised deeply sampled blood TCRbeta repertoires from subjects exposed to, actively infected with, or recovered from COVID-19. The paper as a whole reports these results and caveats: The quantity of clinical and demographic metadata differed by source and by participant and was supplied without curation.

TCRbeta CDR3 regions were amplified from genomic DNA by means of the immunoSEQ Assay, a bias-controlled multiplex PCR. From the authors' description of their analysis: The number of nucleated cells in each sample was estimated by amplification of reference gene primers within the assay. To quantify the absolute abundance of each unique TCRbeta CDR3 rearrangement, sequence reads were collapsed and filtered. For each sample, productive Simpson clonality was calculated by taking the square root of Simpson's diversity index across productive rearrangements. The table comes from immuneACCESS by way of TCRdb, which keeps in-frame sequences with V and J called. Part of the clones is missing from these tables; in studies checked, under half for an unresolved V gene and the rest for unknown reasons. D and trimming come from the DNA, and the V and J calls and clone size come from that table. The sample has about 260,000 clones on record, about 90% of them singletons. Over 2% of the sample comes from the top ten.

CDR1 is given as KGHSH and CDR2 as LQKENI, both from the germline V gene. The cysteine opens and the phenylalanine closes a CDR3 of 14 amino acids. This entry keeps only the CDR3 DNA: 42 bases, framed from base 1. Trimming leaves V shorter by 3 bases and J shorter by 5 bases, with the junction holding 5 bases beyond the gene matches. Each collaborating institution followed its own protocols to collect whole blood in K2EDTA tubes. Collaborator samples were shipped for TCRbeta analysis as frozen whole blood, isolated PBMCs, or DNA extracted from either sample type. Sequencing used peripheral blood. The receptor's source is a woman aged 50 to 65 with acute or convalescent COVID-19. The rearrangement combines TRBV18 with TRBJ2-5; the junction holds 8 bases that match TRBD2. Here the CDR3 is given as CASSPSAGVETQYF. At the DNA level, the sequence is TGTGCCAGCTCACCCTCAGCGGGAGTGGAGACCCAGTACTTC.